This entry describes one TCR beta chain. Trimming removed 1 base from V and 2 bases from J, with 5 bases in between. Germline loops: CDR1 KGHSH, CDR2 LQKENI. CDR3 length: 13 residues. Recovered status in Cohort 3 required two negative PCRs, clearance, or symptom resolution. The data were taken from a study of blood T cell repertoires in COVID-19. About the study: The cDNA or gDNA used as material had been derived from T cells, B-cell-depleted T cells, or PBMCs.

Method: immunoSEQ multiplex PCR; TCRdb's copy keeps in-frame clones and lacks some. The data hold some 120,000 clones, with about four fifths observed a single time. The sequenced material came from PBMCs or T cells enriched from blood (not recorded which). This clonotype was obtained from a man aged 25-40 years who had recovered from COVID-19. This chain connects TRBV18 to TRBJ1-1; D not certain. CDR3 loop: CASSPQRNTEAFF. The CDR3 DNA reads TGTGCCAGCTCACCACAGAGAAACACTGAAGCTTTCTTT.